Listed here are 25 T cell receptor beta chains from one sample, sequenced in a study of type 1 and type 2 diabetes patients. The PCR template was genomic DNA. A primer set of 30 forward and 13 reverse primers amplified the CDR3. TCRdb re-analysed the multiplex PCR reads in MiXCR, keeping a single row per CDR3 protein. The sample contains about 270,000 distinct CDR3 sequences, more than 45% of which appear only once. The specimen sequenced was peripheral blood mononuclear cells (PBMCs). These receptors came from a man younger than 30 with type 2 diabetes.

This clonotype occurred a few times. Here the CDR3 DNA reads TGTGCCAGCAGCCAAAGACTAGCGGGACTCTACGAGCAGTACTTC. Amino acid sequence: CASSQRLAGLYEQYF. The rearrangement joins TRBV12-3 or TRBV12-4 to TRBJ2-7; 11 nucleotides line up with TRBD2. The CDR3 consists of 15 residues. V was pared by 6 bases and J by 3 bases, with 7 bases of the junction left unmatched.

Note on this clonotype: The conserved closing phenylalanine or tryptophan is absent in this CDR3, likely reflecting a read error. Because the CDR3's place on the DNA is in doubt, the DNA is left out and the CDR3 is given as listed by TCRdb. V and J are TRBV6-2 or TRBV6-3 and TRBJ2-5. CDR1 and CDR2 (germline): MNHEY, SVGEGT. Inclusive of both ends, the CDR3 amounts to 8 amino acids. The CDR3 sequence: CACSYPYL.

Comment on this clonotype: Germline and junction disagree at one end, which may indicate a read error. This sequence joins TRBV10-2 and TRBJ1-4, with TRBD1 matching over 9 bases. The V gene's germline CDR1 is WSHSY and CDR2 SAAADI. The CDR3 contains 14 residues. CDR3 protein: CASRGGQGWEKLFF. The CDR3 region has the DNA TGCGCCAGCAGGGGCGGACAGGGGTGGGAAAAACTGTTCTTT.

This clonotype has only a few counts. The chain employs TRBV7-8 and TRBJ2-2, with TRBD2 matching over 14 bases. CDR1 is SGHVS and CDR2 is FQNEAQ in the germline V gene. CDR3 length equals 18 residues. J lost 2 bases, V lost 4 bases, and 6 bases had no gene match. The chain's CDR3 is CASSSRTSGRINTGELFF. The CDR3 bases are TGTGCCAGCAGCTCTAGGACTAGCGGGAGGATAAACACCGGGGAGCTGTTTTTT.

J is TRBJ1-4 and V is TRBV4-1; tentative D call: TRBD1 (5 bases). The germline CDR1 and CDR2 sequences are MGHRA and YSYEKL. V was clipped by 1 base and J by 1 base, with 10 bases between them. This CDR3 is built from 16 residues. The CDR3 region has the DNA TGCGCCAGCAGCCAAGGGAGGCAGGGAACTAATGAAAAACTGTTTTTT. Residues: CASSQGRQGTNEKLFF.

Notes on this clonotype: Relative to the germline gene, one junction end is altered; a read error may explain this. The chain is built from TRBV7-2 and TRBJ2-3; TRBD1 is a possible D gene (6 bases). CDR3 size: 15 residues. Germline V gives CDR1 SGHTA, CDR2 FQGNSA. The CDR3 loop reads CASSQARGGTDTQYF. In DNA form, the CDR3 reads TGCGCCAGCAGCCAAGCGCGAGGGGGTACAGATACGCAGTATTTT.

The CDR3 is CASSLEGRPNYGYTF. In DNA, the CDR3 is TGCGCCAGCAGCTTGGAGGGACGTCCTAACTATGGCTACACCTTC. V gene TRBV5-1 combines with J gene TRBJ1-2; D might be TRBD1 (5 bases). Trimming left V 0 bases short and J 0 bases short, with 9 bases between. Germline V gene sequence: CDR1 SGHRS, CDR2 YFSETQ. The CDR3 extends over 15 amino acids.

This clonotype was seen repeatedly, ten times or more. The rearrangement links TRBV2 to TRBJ2-7, with 9 bases fitting TRBD1. The germline gives CDR1 SNHLY, CDR2 FYNNEI. The length of the CDR3 is 15 residues. V shed 3 bases, J shed 3 bases, and the junction held 6 bases outside the gene matches. CDR3 region: CASSEMEGQGYEQYF. In DNA form, the CDR3 reads TGTGCCAGCAGTGAGATGGAGGGACAGGGCTACGAGCAGTACTTC. The full variable domain, its missing parts supplied by reference TRBV2 and TRBJ2-7, is EPEVTQTPSHQVTQMGQEVILRCVPISNHLYFYWYRQILGQKVEFLVSFYNNEISEKSEIFDDQFSVERPDGSNFTLKIRSTKLEDSAMYFCASSEMEGQGYEQYFGPGTRLTVT.

Worth noting for this clonotype: The germline gene is not matched at one end of the junction; a read error may be the cause. J is TRBJ2-6 and V is TRBV5-1, with 10 nucleotides matching TRBD1. The germline CDR1 and CDR2 sequences are SGHRS and YFSETQ. This CDR3 has 17 amino acids. The DNA of the CDR3 is TGCGCCAGCAGCGGCGGGACAGGGGTACCCGGGGCCGACGTCCTGACTTTC. It encodes CASSGGTGVPGADVLTF.

The chain uses TRBV19 and TRBJ2-7, with TRBD1 matching over 7 bases. The CDR3 spans 12 residues. The germline V gene encodes CDR1 LNHDA and CDR2 SQIVND (reference sequence). V shed 7 bases and J 8 bases; nucleotides not matched to a gene: 8. In DNA form, the CDR3 reads TGTGCCAGTAACAACAGGGGCACCAAGCAGTACTTC. This gives the protein CASNNRGTKQYF.

Many counts were recorded for this clonotype. This chain joins TRBV25-1 and TRBJ2-2; maybe TRBD1 (5 bases). Trimming took 4 bases from V and 4 from J, leaving 13 bases between them. Germline V gene data show CDR1 as MGHDK and CDR2 as SYGVNS. This CDR3 spans 15 amino acids. This CDR3 is CASSGSGPVTGELFF. The CDR3 DNA reads TGTGCCAGCAGTGGGTCAGGGCCCGTCACCGGGGAGCTGTTTTTT.

In this sample, this clonotype turned up many times. The gene calls are TRBV15 and TRBJ2-6; the D is unclear. Germline V gene sequence: CDR1 LNHNV, CDR2 YYDKDF (reference sequence). The CDR3 is made up of 16 amino acids. The V gene lost 0 bases and the J gene lost 0 bases, with 6 bases spanning the gap. CDR3 protein: CATSRDRGSGANVLTF. The CDR3 DNA reads TGTGCCACCAGCAGAGACAGAGGCTCTGGGGCCAACGTCCTGACTTTC.

This clonotype was detected only a few times. The chain couples TRBV4-3 to TRBJ1-2; D is unresolved. Trimming left V 1 base short and J 7 bases short, with 16 bases between. CDR3 length: 15 amino acids. Germline CDR1 reads LGHNA; CDR2 reads YSLEER. The chain's CDR3 is CASSQVLRGLSGYTF. As DNA, the CDR3 is TGCGCCAGCAGCCAAGTTTTGAGAGGATTAAGTGGCTACACCTTC.

This clonotype was seen a handful of times. This sequence joins TRBV7-2 and TRBJ2-2; D is possibly TRBD1 or TRBD2 (5 bases each). Germline V lookup: CDR1 SGHTA, CDR2 FQGNSA. There are 18 residues in the CDR3. V lost 4 bases and J 2 bases, leaving 20 bases between the germline ends. DNA for the CDR3: TGTGCCAGCAGCTCCAACCATGGCGAGGGGTCAAACACCGGGGAGCTGTTTTTT. Translation: CASSSNHGEGSNTGELFF.

The chain couples TRBV5-1 to TRBJ2-1; 11 bases agree with TRBD2. The J segment lost 0 bases and the V segment lost 2 bases, leaving 7 bases of the junction unmatched. Germline assignment: CDR1 SGHRS and CDR2 YFSETQ. CDR3 size: 18 residues. The CDR3 loop reads CASSFRLAGLPSYNEQFF. Here the CDR3 DNA reads TGCGCCAGCAGCTTTCGACTAGCGGGATTACCCTCCTACAATGAGCAGTTCTTC.

V gene TRBV20-1 combines with J gene TRBJ2-5; 10 nucleotides align to TRBD2. The germline V gene encodes CDR1 DFQATT and CDR2 SNEGSKA (reference sequence). This CDR3 comprises 14 residues. V shed 3 bases and J 5 bases; nucleotides not matched to a gene: 6. CDR3 in amino acids: CSASMSGRGETQYF. The CDR3 bases are TGCAGTGCTAGTATGAGCGGGAGGGGGGAGACCCAGTACTTC.

This clonotype was found once. The chain recombines TRBV18 with TRBJ2-7, with TRBD1 matching 9 bases. Looked up from germline, CDR1 is KGHSH and CDR2 is LQKENI. The CDR3 extends over 14 amino acids. V trimming: 2 bases; J trimming: 3 bases; junction bases outside the gene matches: 2. The CDR3 loop reads CASSPGDRVYEQYF. In DNA, the CDR3 is TGTGCCAGCTCACCAGGGGACAGGGTCTACGAGCAGTACTTC. Combining the CDR3 with reference TRBV18 and TRBJ2-7 gives the whole variable domain NAGVMQNPRHLVRRRGQEARLRCSPMKGHSHVYWYRQLPEEGLKFMVYLQKENIIDESGMPKERFSAEFPKEGPSILRIQQVVRGDSAAYFCASSPGDRVYEQYFGPGTRLTVT.

The chain uses TRBV12-3 or TRBV12-4 and TRBJ2-2; 10 nucleotides align to TRBD2. The CDR3 contains 15 residues. V was clipped by 6 bases and J by 5 bases; unmatched bases: 6. CDR3 protein: CASSSSGGTTGELFF. The CDR3 bases are TGTGCCAGCAGCTCTAGCGGGGGCACGACCGGGGAGCTGTTTTTT.

This chain links TRBV12-3 or TRBV12-4 with TRBJ2-3; 7 nucleotides line up with TRBD2. The trim removed 6 bases at V and 0 bases at J, leaving 6 bases unmatched. The CDR3 loop spans 15 amino acids. Here the CDR3 reads CASRPLAASTDTQYF. CDR3 nucleotides: TGTGCCAGCAGGCCCCTAGCGGCTAGCACAGATACGCAGTATTTT.

The genes are TRBV4-2 and TRBJ2-2; D is uncertain. This CDR3 spans 16 amino acids. Trimming took 2 bases from V and 3 from J, leaving 13 bases between them. The V gene's germline CDR1 is LGHNA and CDR2 YNFKEQ. CDR3 DNA: TGTGCCAGCAGCCAAAGTTCGGCGACCTACACCGGGGAGCTGTTTTTT. Amino acid sequence: CASSQSSATYTGELFF.

The V and J genes are TRBV5-1 and TRBJ2-6, with D possibly being TRBD1 (6 bases). The CDR3 length is 15 residues. V shed 0 bases and J shed 4 bases, with 8 bases lying between them. Germline lookup yields CDR1 SGHRS and CDR2 YFSETQ. The CDR3 spells CASSLAGVGANVLTF. CDR3 coding DNA: TGCGCCAGCAGCTTGGCAGGGGTAGGGGCCAACGTCCTGACTTTC.

This clonotype was recorded a few times. This sequence joins TRBV15 and TRBJ2-1, with 9 bases lining up with TRBD2. The CDR3 is 17 residues long. CDR1 LNHNV and CDR2 YYDKDF come from the germline V gene (reference sequence). With 0 bases clipped from V and 8 bases from J, the junction kept 11 bases outside the gene matches. CDR3 loop: CATSRDLRSSGVHEQFF. The CDR3 nucleotides are TGTGCCACCAGCAGAGATCTCCGGTCTAGCGGGGTCCATGAGCAGTTCTTC. The full variable domain, rest sourced from reference TRBV15 and TRBJ2-1, is DAMVIQNPRYQVTQFGKPVTLSCSQTLNHNVMYWYQQKSSQAPKLLFHYYDKDFNNEADTPDNFQSRRPNTSFCFLDIRSPGLGDTAMYLCATSRDLRSSGVHEQFFGPGTRLTVL.

V gene TRBV20-1 combines with J gene TRBJ1-1; D ambiguous. Deletions cut 1 base from V and 1 base from J, with 10 bases between. This CDR3 spans 14 amino acids. Germline CDR1 reads DFQATT; CDR2 reads SNEGSKA (reference sequence). CDR3 in amino acids: CSARGRPGNTEAFF. The CDR3 region has the DNA TGCAGTGCTAGAGGGCGTCCGGGGAACACTGAAGCTTTCTTT.

The table lists this clonotype with a few counts. J is TRBJ2-1 and V is TRBV24-1; weak D call: TRBD1 (7 bases). V lost 7 bases and J lost 5, with 23 bases in between. The CDR3 loop spans 17 amino acids. Germline V lookup: CDR1 KGHDR, CDR2 SFDVKD. The CDR3 here is CATSSGGNRVRDNEQFF. As DNA, the CDR3 is TGTGCCACCAGCTCAGGGGGGAACAGGGTGAGGGACAATGAGCAGTTCTTC.

The J gene is TRBJ2-1, the V gene TRBV6-6, with 8 nucleotides matching TRBD2. V lost 9 bases, J lost 4 bases, and 14 bases stayed unmatched. CDR1 is MNHNY, CDR2 SVGAGI, per germline (reference sequence). The CDR3 consists of 16 residues. This CDR3 reads CASMGLSGGSYNEQFF. DNA for the CDR3: TGTGCCAGTATGGGGCTTTCGGGGGGGAGTTACAATGAGCAGTTCTTC.